A single sample is the source of the 29 T cell receptor beta chains below, sequenced in a study of T cell repertoires in cytomegalovirus infection. These receptors are not linked to any known antigen. TCRdb reprocessed the reads with MiXCR, giving one entry per CDR3 protein. The table includes over 55,000 distinct CDR3 sequences, 20% detected once. The sample consisted of CD8+ T cells from cultured PBMCs, taken from culture after CMV antigen stimulation. Receptors were obtained from a human donor in good health (CMV status not recorded). Some clones in this sample may be carry-over from other donors' samples.

This clonotype was seen only a few times. The J gene is TRBJ2-1, the V gene TRBV12-3 or TRBV12-4; D may be TRBD2 (6 bases). V lost 1 base and J 5 bases, leaving 12 bases between the germline ends. The CDR3 loop spans 15 amino acids. The CDR3 protein is CASSLGGEINNEQFF. Written as DNA, the CDR3 is TGTGCCAGCAGTTTAGGGGGGGAGATAAACAATGAGCAGTTCTTC.

This clonotype was picked up a small number of times. The chain has TRBV7-8 and TRBJ2-1; D tentatively reads TRBD1 or TRBD2 (5 bases each). The germline V gene encodes CDR1 SGHVS and CDR2 FQNEAQ. This CDR3 region has 15 residues. The V end lost 4 bases, the J end lost 7 bases, and 17 bases lay between the germline ends. The CDR3 nucleotides are TGTGCCAGCAGCTCGGCCCGACAGCCGGGGAATGAGCAGTTCTTC. Translation: CASSSARQPGNEQFF.

The J gene is TRBJ1-3, the V gene TRBV7-2; D ambiguous. CDR1 SGHTA and CDR2 FQGNSA come from the germline V gene. Trimming shortened V by 4 bases and J by 4 bases, and 11 bases separated the two germline ends. The CDR3 runs to 14 residues. The DNA of the CDR3 is TGTGCCAGCAGCTCTGCTCTTATGGGAAACACCATATATTTT. This encodes CASSSALMGNTIYF.

This clonotype was counted a few times. This sequence joins TRBV9 and TRBJ2-3, with TRBD2 identical over 8 bases. The CDR3 is 14 amino acids. Germline V CDR1 and CDR2: SGDLS, YYNGEE. J gave up 4 bases and V 4 bases, and 5 bases lay outside the gene matches. In nucleotides, the CDR3 is TGTGCCAGCAGCTTAAAAGCGGGGGCAGATACGCAGTATTTT. This sequence encodes CASSLKAGADTQYF. Full variable domain (outside the CDR3, taken from reference TRBV9 and TRBJ2-3): DSGVTQTPKHLITATGQRVTLRCSPRSGDLSVYWYQQSLDQGLQFLIQYYNGEERAKGNILERFSAQQFPDLHSELNLSSLELGDSALYFCASSLKAGADTQYFGPGTRLTVL.

This clonotype was counted between two and nine times. The chain joins TRBV28 to TRBJ1-6, with 8 bases that match TRBD1. The germline V gene encodes CDR1 MDHEN and CDR2 SYDVKM. The ends lost 4 bases at V and 8 bases at J; junction bases unmatched: 4. The CDR3 spans 14 residues. This CDR3 reads CASSSTGAHSPLHF. The CDR3 nucleotides read TGTGCCAGCAGTTCGACAGGGGCGCATTCACCCCTCCACTTT.

A few counts support this clonotype. The chain joins TRBV20-1 to TRBJ2-1; TRBD1 matches 7 bases. Losses at the gene ends were 2 bases for V and 7 bases for J; bases not matched to a gene: 5. The CDR3 consists of 13 residues. Germline assignment: CDR1 DFQATT and CDR2 SNEGSKA (reference sequence). CDR3 sequence reads: CSARRDRTNEQFF. The CDR3 nucleotides are TGCAGTGCTAGAAGGGACAGAACAAATGAGCAGTTCTTC.

This chain uses TRBV6-2 or TRBV6-3 with TRBJ2-7, with 14 bases fitting TRBD2. Germline V gene lookup returns CDR1 MNHEY and CDR2 SVGEGT. There are 14 residues in the CDR3. Trimming took 6 bases from V and 4 from J; bases not matched to a gene: 2. CDR3 DNA sequence: TGTGCCAGCAGAAGGACTAGCGGGAGGTACGAGCAGTACTTC. Protein: CASRRTSGRYEQYF.

This clonotype has just a few counts. The rearrangement uses TRBV2 and TRBJ1-5; 7 bases are a match to TRBD1. The CDR3 totals 18 residues. V was clipped by 5 bases and J by 2 bases; unmatched bases: 15. The germline V gene encodes CDR1 SNHLY and CDR2 FYNNEI. CDR3 DNA sequence: TGTGCCAGCAGTTTCACTGAGGACAGGTTAGAGGGCAATCAGCCCCAGCATTTT. This encodes CASSFTEDRLEGNQPQHF. The full variable domain, with the rest looked up from reference TRBV2 and TRBJ1-5, is EPEVTQTPSHQVTQMGQEVILRCVPISNHLYFYWYRQILGQKVEFLVSFYNNEISEKSEIFDDQFSVERPDGSNFTLKIRSTKLEDSAMYFCASSFTEDRLEGNQPQHFGDGTRLSIL.

The chain joins TRBV30 to TRBJ1-6, with D possibly being TRBD1 (5 bases). The CDR3 runs 15 residues. Trimming took 3 bases from V and 0 from J, leaving 9 bases between them. From germline, CDR1 is GTSNPN and CDR2 SVGIG (reference sequence). The CDR3 DNA sequence: TGTGCCTGGAGGGAGGGGTCCTCCTATAATTCACCCCTCCACTTT. Protein: CAWREGSSYNSPLHF.

With respect to this clonotype: At one end the junction does not follow the germline gene, possibly because of a read error. The chain uses TRBV4-1 and TRBJ1-6, with D hard to call. This CDR3 is 14 amino acids long. Per germline, CDR1 MGHRA and CDR2 YSYEKL. For the CDR3, the DNA is TGTGCCAGCAGCCAAGATGGCACCGATTCACCCCTCCACTTT. Translated, it gives CASSQDGTDSPLHF.

This sequence joins TRBV20-1 and TRBJ1-2; D might be TRBD1 (5 bases). V lost 5 bases and J lost 6, with 22 bases in between. Looked up from germline, CDR1 is DFQATT and CDR2 is SNEGSKA (reference sequence). This CDR3 has 15 residues. CDR3 protein: CSAGGMDLEGNGYTF. The CDR3 bases are TGCAGTGCTGGGGGAATGGACCTCGAAGGGAATGGCTACACCTTC.

This clonotype was detected only a few times. The V gene is TRBV12-3 or TRBV12-4, the J gene TRBJ2-3; D might be TRBD2 (5 bases). The CDR3 is 16 residues long. Trimming left V 6 bases short and J 3 bases short, with 19 bases between. CDR3 loop: CASSRFEGSVTDTQYF. The CDR3 region has the DNA TGTGCCAGCAGCCGGTTCGAGGGTAGTGTGACAGATACGCAGTATTTT.

The J gene is TRBJ2-7, the V gene TRBV4-1; no firm D call. Germline CDR1 and CDR2: MGHRA and YSYEKL. This CDR3 region has 15 residues. V was clipped by 2 bases and J by 2 bases, with 13 bases between them. The CDR3 is CASSQQQVRPYEQYF. The CDR3 DNA sequence: TGCGCCAGCAGCCAACAACAAGTACGACCCTACGAGCAGTACTTC.

This rearrangement joins TRBV19 to TRBJ2-7; TRBD1 matches at 7 bases. V shed 3 bases and J 2 bases; nucleotides not matched to a gene: 16. This CDR3 is built from 18 residues. Germline V CDR1 and CDR2: LNHDA, SQIVND (reference sequence). For the CDR3, the DNA is TGTGCCAGTAGTATCTCTGGGACAGCTGAAGGTCCTACCTACGAGCAGTACTTC. Amino acids: CASSISGTAEGPTYEQYF. The whole variable domain, remainder taken from reference TRBV19 and TRBJ2-7, is DGGITQSPKYLFRKEGQNVTLSCEQNLNHDAMYWYRQDPGQGLRLIYYSQIVNDFQKGDIAEGYSVSREKKESFPLTVTSAQKNPTAFYLCASSISGTAEGPTYEQYFGPGTRLTVT.

This clonotype was recorded a few times. The chain links TRBV4-1 to TRBJ2-1; D not certain. From germline, CDR1 is MGHRA and CDR2 YSYEKL. This CDR3 has 15 amino acids. The ends were cut back, 0 bases at V and 9 bases at J, with 15 bases in the middle. The CDR3 sequence is CASSQDTPPWGEQFF. CDR3 bases: TGCGCCAGCAGCCAAGATACACCACCCTGGGGTGAGCAGTTCTTC.

The rearrangement uses TRBV7-2 and TRBJ2-1; 11 bases map to TRBD2. CDR1 and CDR2 (germline): SGHTA, FQGNSA. V was pared by 6 bases and J by 4 bases, with 5 bases of the junction left unmatched. The CDR3 has 15 residues. The CDR3: CASRRTSGLYNEQFF. DNA of the CDR3: TGTGCCAGCAGACGGACTAGCGGGCTGTACAATGAGCAGTTCTTC.

This rearrangement joins TRBV12-3 or TRBV12-4 to TRBJ1-5; the D is unclear. The CDR3 is 16 amino acids. The germline V and J ends were trimmed by 4 bases and 5 bases, with 18 bases remaining between them. The CDR3 spells CASSSTGRDGYQPQHF. The CDR3 DNA reads TGTGCCAGCAGTTCAACGGGCAGAGATGGTTATCAGCCCCAGCATTTT.

CDR3 sequence: CASSGDPGSYNSPLHF. CDR3 nucleotides: TGTGCCAGCAGTGGGGACCCAGGGTCCTATAATTCACCCCTCCACTTT. V is TRBV2 and J is TRBJ1-6; D perhaps matches TRBD1 (5 bases). V lost 4 bases, J lost 1 base, and 11 bases lay in between. This CDR3 has 16 residues. Germline CDR1 SNHLY, CDR2 FYNNEI. The full variable domain, rest sourced from reference TRBV2 and TRBJ1-6, is EPEVTQTPSHQVTQMGQEVILRCVPISNHLYFYWYRQILGQKVEFLVSFYNNEISEKSEIFDDQFSVERPDGSNFTLKIRSTKLEDSAMYFCASSGDPGSYNSPLHFGNGTRLTVT.

The chain joins TRBV7-8 to TRBJ2-1; 7 bases align to TRBD2. The V gene end was trimmed by 5 bases and the J gene end by 6 bases; junction bases not matched to a gene: 16. The CDR3 consists of 17 residues. The germline V gene has CDR1 SGHVS and CDR2 FQNEAQ. CDR3 in amino acids: CASSMGGGTRGFNEQFF. CDR3 nucleotide sequence: TGTGCCAGCAGCATGGGGGGGGGAACTCGCGGGTTCAATGAGCAGTTCTTC.

As concerns this clonotype: This likely comes from a read error, as the CDR3 has no conserved phenylalanine or tryptophan at its end. V usage is TRBV27 and J usage is TRBJ2-1, with D unresolved. From germline, CDR1 is MNHEY and CDR2 SMNVEV (reference sequence). Trimming cost V 3 bases and J 2 bases, with 5 bases left between them. CDR3 length: 13 residues. CDR3 protein: CASSLRAYNEQFS. The CDR3 DNA reads TGTGCCAGCAGTTTGCGTGCCTACAATGAGCAGTTCTCC.

This clonotype turned up a few times. The rearrangement links TRBV4-3 to TRBJ1-1; D is possibly TRBD1 (6 bases). This CDR3 is 17 amino acids long. Trimming removed 1 base from V and 1 base from J, with 16 bases in between. Germline V CDR1 and CDR2: LGHNA, YSLEER. CDR3 sequence reads: CASSQGFGGRGNTEAFF. The DNA for the CDR3 is TGCGCCAGCAGCCAAGGTTTCGGGGGCCGAGGGAACACTGAAGCTTTCTTT.

The J gene is TRBJ2-7, the V gene TRBV6-2 or TRBV6-3; a weak D match, TRBD2 (6 bases). CDR3 length: 16 amino acids. The germline V and J ends were trimmed by 0 bases and 0 bases, with 12 bases remaining between them. The germline CDR1 and CDR2 sequences are MNHEY and SVGEGT. The CDR3 nucleotides are TGTGCCAGCAGTTACTCGGCGGGGCCGAGCTCCTACGAGCAGTACTTC. Translated: CASSYSAGPSSYEQYF.

The J gene is TRBJ1-2, the V gene TRBV7-2; 12 bases agree with TRBD1. CDR1 is SGHTA, CDR2 FQGNSA, per germline. The V gene end was trimmed by 5 bases and the J gene end by 2 bases; junction bases not matched to a gene: 3. CDR3 size: 15 residues. The CDR3, as DNA: TGTGCCAGCAGCCCCGGGACAGGGGGCAACTATGGCTACACCTTC. Translating gives CASSPGTGGNYGYTF.

Many counts were recorded for this clonotype. The chain couples TRBV28 to TRBJ1-2; D not certain. Trimming shortened V by 10 bases and J by 4 bases, and 22 bases separated the two germline ends. The CDR3 runs to 15 residues. CDR1 is MDHEN and CDR2 is SYDVKM in the germline V gene. The CDR3 DNA sequence: TGTGCCACCCTCAATACCCTTGCAACATCCTATGGCTACACCTTC. Its translation is CATLNTLATSYGYTF.

V usage is TRBV29-1 and J usage is TRBJ1-1, with TRBD1 as a possible D gene (5 bases). This CDR3 comprises 11 residues. Germline assignment: CDR1 SQVTM and CDR2 ANQGSEA. Trimming removed 1 base at V and 8 bases at J, with 8 bases between. DNA of the CDR3: TGCAGCGTTGAAGGCAGACAGGAAGCTTTCTTT. This gives the protein CSVEGRQEAFF.

This clonotype was seen more than once but under ten times. CDR3 loop: CASSSLRGDEQFF. DNA of the CDR3: TGTGCCAGCAGCTCACTCCGGGGTGATGAGCAGTTCTTC. The rearrangement links TRBV7-9 to TRBJ2-1; TRBD2 might be the D (5 bases). The CDR3 sequence is 13 residues long. Germline lookup yields CDR1 SEHNR and CDR2 FQNEAQ (reference sequence). V was pared by 4 bases and J by 8 bases, with 12 bases between.

This clonotype has just a few counts. The V and J genes are TRBV30 and TRBJ1-1, with D possibly matching TRBD1 (6 bases). From germline, CDR1 is GTSNPN and CDR2 SVGIG (reference sequence). This CDR3 is 14 amino acids long. The ends were cut back, 2 bases at V and 3 bases at J, with 13 bases in the middle. The CDR3 reads CAWSMIQGHTEAFF. The CDR3 nucleotides are TGTGCCTGGAGTATGATACAGGGACACACTGAAGCTTTCTTT.

The genes are TRBV6-1 and TRBJ1-1; D possibly corresponds to TRBD1 (5 bases). CDR3 size: 15 residues. V was cut by 1 base and J by 0 bases, with 9 bases left in between. From germline, CDR1 is MNHNS and CDR2 SASEGT. The CDR3 region is CASSEGGDLNTEAFF. DNA for the CDR3: TGTGCCAGCAGTGAAGGAGGGGACTTGAACACTGAAGCTTTCTTT.

This clonotype was seen a few times. V gene TRBV7-9 combines with J gene TRBJ2-5; 7 nucleotides line up with TRBD2. With 0 bases clipped from V and 4 bases from J, the junction kept 11 bases outside the gene matches. The CDR3 contains 17 residues. Germline V lookup: CDR1 SEHNR, CDR2 FQNEAQ (reference sequence). This chain's CDR3 is CASSLARSGWDGETQYF. In DNA form, the CDR3 reads TGTGCCAGCAGCTTAGCGCGTAGCGGGTGGGACGGAGAGACCCAGTACTTC.